This TCR beta chain was obtained from a study of blood T cell repertoires in COVID-19. Looking at the study overall: Samples representing acute and convalescent COVID-19 were sourced from the United States, Italy and Spain. PBMCs, B-cell-depleted T cells, or T cells provided the cDNA or gDNA that made up the material.

Original data processing: The authors estimated nucleated cell counts from reference gene primer amplification. Using immunoSEQ multiplex PCR, the repertoire was profiled, and TCRdb retains in-frame clones only, with some absent. V, J and clone size were drawn from that table, and D and trimming were deduced from the DNA. The table has roughly 30,000 clones, roughly nine tenths seen once. The CDR3 extends over 13 amino acids. Trimming removed 3 bases at V and 0 bases at J, with 5 bases between. Germline V gene lookup returns CDR1 SQVTM and CDR2 ANQGSEA. V gene TRBV29-1 combines with J gene TRBJ2-2; D gene uncertain. The TCR was taken from a human donor in a cohort sampled during active COVID-19. Sequencing used peripheral blood. Written as DNA, the CDR3 is TGCAGCGTTGAGACAACGAACACCGGGGAGCTGTTTTTT. As protein: CSVETTNTGELFF.